Described below is a single TCR beta chain sequence and its context. The CDR3 has 16 residues. The V gene's germline CDR1 is SGHRS and CDR2 YFSETQ. The V and J ends lost 1 base and 2 bases, in that order; junction bases with no gene match: 5. These data are taken from a study of T cells after yellow fever vaccination. TCRdb processed the 5' RACE reads anew with MiXCR; each CDR3 protein has one entry. The repertoire includes roughly 310,000 distinct CDR3 sequences, approximately 3.8% of them detected once, and around 24% sits in the top ten. This clonotype originated in a man aged 18 to 30 who received the YFV17D yellow fever vaccine. This chain connects TRBV5-1 to TRBJ2-1; 8 nucleotides align to TRBD2. Source: PBMCs, taken on the day of the yellow fever booster vaccination. The CDR3 coding sequence is TGCGCCAGCAGCTTGAAAGCGGGGGTCGCCTACAATGAGCAGTTCTTC. Encoded protein: CASSLKAGVAYNEQFF.